A single T cell receptor (beta chain) is shown here with its context. Its antigen target is currently unknown. No base qualities exist here, and no much larger clone lies one base off it. The sample belongs to a study of neoadjuvant nivolumab and ipilimumab in lung cancer (dated by TCRdb to 2018 to 2021). Regarding the complete study: Intravenous nivolumab was dosed at 3 mg/kg on days 1, 15 and 29, and in the combination arm ipilimumab 1 mg/kg was added on day 1 only. The major pathologic response (MPR) rate in the intention-to-treat population in each study arm was designated as the primary trial endpoint. The trial treated about 44 patients with operable NSCLC: roughly 23 were randomized to nivolumab monotherapy and around 20 to nivolumab plus ipilimumab. TCR repertoires in pretherapy (baseline) peripheral blood were compared with TCR repertoires in tumors resected at surgery after neoadjuvant immune checkpoint blockade. Matched pretherapy and resected tumor pairs were analyzed from seven patients, of whom four had been treated with nivolumab and three with nivolumab plus ipilimumab.

The sample's time point label, in plain terms: at surgical resection after neoadjuvant nivolumab +/- ipilimumab. Samples were obtained from the phase 2 randomized NEOSTAR trial, in which neoadjuvant nivolumab or nivolumab plus ipilimumab followed by surgery was tested in operable NSCLC. Library creation used the immunoSEQ multiplex PCR assay. As for the authors' bioinformatics: Richness and clonality were used to summarize the repertoires, and clones that significantly expanded or contracted between pre- and post-therapy samples were identified. TCRdb took this table from immuneACCESS and kept in-frame rearrangements with V and J called. Such tables lack part of the clones; where checked against another copy, unresolved V genes explain under half of the gap, and the rest is unexplained. The DNA gave D and trimming, while V, J and clone size come from that table. Present in this sample are about 27,000 clones, more than 75% of which were seen just once. 15% to 20% of the sample lies in the top ten.

The germline V gene specifies KGHSH as CDR1 and LQKENI as CDR2. V is pared back by 3 bases and J by 14 bases, with 24 bases lying between the germline termini. Counted from cysteine to phenylalanine, this CDR3 has 15 amino acids. Just CDR3 DNA is preserved here, 45 bases in frame from base 1. What the authors observed across the whole study: There was no significant correlation between TCR clonality and pathologic tumor regression, and just a single major-pathologic-response sample was available for the clonality-regression analysis. A small number of samples was subjected to TCR sequencing. Pretherapy blood TCR richness correlated positively with richness in tumors resected after neoadjuvant therapy (Spearman R ≈ 0.85). From pretherapy to surgery, tumor T-cell richness and clonality went up in three of three dual-therapy tumors, versus only two of four nivolumab-treated tumors. Greater TCR richness and clonality were observed in resected tumors than in tumor-adjacent uninvolved lung, and increases were observed in more dual-therapy-treated tumors.

This chain is built from TRBV18 and TRBJ2-3, with TRBD2 tentatively as D gene (6 bases match). The source is an adult with non-small cell lung cancer. The source material was tumor tissue, sampled after neoadjuvant nivolumab, alone or with ipilimumab, at or shortly before surgery. The CDR3 corresponds to CASSPARGGDRLLYF. The sequenced DNA: TGTGCCAGCTCACCCGCAAGGGGCGGGGACCGCCTCCTGTATTTT. Joined to the reference TRBV18 and TRBJ2-3 proteins, this CDR3 gives the full variable domain: NAGVMQNPRHLVRRRGQEARLRCSPMKGHSHVYWYRQLPEEGLKFMVYLQKENIIDESGMPKERFSAEFPKEGPSILRIQQVVRGDSAAYFCASSPARGGDRLLYFGPGTRLTVL.